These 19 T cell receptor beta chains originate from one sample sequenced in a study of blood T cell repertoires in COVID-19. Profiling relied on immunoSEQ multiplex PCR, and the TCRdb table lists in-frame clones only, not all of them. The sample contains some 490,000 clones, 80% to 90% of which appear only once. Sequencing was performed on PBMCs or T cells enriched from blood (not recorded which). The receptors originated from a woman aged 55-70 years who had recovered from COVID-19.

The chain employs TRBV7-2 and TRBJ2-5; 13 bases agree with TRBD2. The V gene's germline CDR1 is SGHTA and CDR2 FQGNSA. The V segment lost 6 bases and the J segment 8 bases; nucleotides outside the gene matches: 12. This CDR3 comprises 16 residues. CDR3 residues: CASSQRLAGGQGTQYF. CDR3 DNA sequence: TGTGCCAGCAGTCAGAGACTAGCGGGGGGTCAAGGAACCCAGTACTTC.

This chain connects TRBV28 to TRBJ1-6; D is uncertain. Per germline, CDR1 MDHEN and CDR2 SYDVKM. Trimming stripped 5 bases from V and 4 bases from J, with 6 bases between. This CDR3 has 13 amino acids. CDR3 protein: CASSRRYNSPLHF. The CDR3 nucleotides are TGTGCCAGCAGTCGGCGGTATAATTCACCCCTCCACTTT. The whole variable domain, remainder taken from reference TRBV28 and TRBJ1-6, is DVKVTQSSRYLVKRTGEKVFLECVQDMDHENMFWYRQDPGLGLRLIYFSYDVKMKEKGDIPEGYSVSREKKERFSLILESASTNQTSMYLCASSRRYNSPLHFGNGTRLTVT.

CDR3 region: CASSRGQTSAFF. CDR3 DNA: TGTGCCAGCAGTCGGGGACAGACGAGTGCTTTCTTT. The V gene is TRBV6-5, the J gene TRBJ1-1; TRBD1 agrees at 7 bases. The CDR3 is 12 amino acids. The V segment lost 5 bases and the J segment 11 bases; nucleotides outside the gene matches: 8. Germline V gives CDR1 MNHEY, CDR2 SVGAGI.

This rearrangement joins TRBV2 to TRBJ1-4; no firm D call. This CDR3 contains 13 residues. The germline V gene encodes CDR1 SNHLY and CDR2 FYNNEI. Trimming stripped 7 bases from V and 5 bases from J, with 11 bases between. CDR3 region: CASIRQINEKLFF. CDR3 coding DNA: TGTGCCAGCATTAGACAAATCAATGAAAAACTGTTTTTT.

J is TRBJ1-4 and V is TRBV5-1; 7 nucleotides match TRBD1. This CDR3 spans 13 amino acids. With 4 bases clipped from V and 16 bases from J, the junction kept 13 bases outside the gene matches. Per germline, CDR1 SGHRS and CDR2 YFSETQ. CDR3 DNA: TGCGCCAGCAGCCCCGACGACAGGGTTCGTCCGTTTTTT. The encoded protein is CASSPDDRVRPFF.

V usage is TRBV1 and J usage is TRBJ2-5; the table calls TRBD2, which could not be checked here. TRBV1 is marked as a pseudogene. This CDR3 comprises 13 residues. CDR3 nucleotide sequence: TGCACCAGCAGCGAGCGGGGGCAAGAGACCCAGTACTTC. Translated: CTSSERGQETQYF.

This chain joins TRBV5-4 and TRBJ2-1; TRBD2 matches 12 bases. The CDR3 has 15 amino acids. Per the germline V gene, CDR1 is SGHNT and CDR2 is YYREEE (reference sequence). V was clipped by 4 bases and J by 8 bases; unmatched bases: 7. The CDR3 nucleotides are TGTGCCAGCAGCCCTAGCGGGGGGGCCGAGTATGAGCAGTTCTTC. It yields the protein CASSPSGGAEYEQFF.

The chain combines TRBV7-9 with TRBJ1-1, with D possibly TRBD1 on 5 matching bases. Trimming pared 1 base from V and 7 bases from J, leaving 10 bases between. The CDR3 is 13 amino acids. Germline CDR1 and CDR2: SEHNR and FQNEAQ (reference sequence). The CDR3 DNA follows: TGTGCCAGCAGCTTAGAGGGGCGGGGTGAAGCTTTCTTT. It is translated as CASSLEGRGEAFF.

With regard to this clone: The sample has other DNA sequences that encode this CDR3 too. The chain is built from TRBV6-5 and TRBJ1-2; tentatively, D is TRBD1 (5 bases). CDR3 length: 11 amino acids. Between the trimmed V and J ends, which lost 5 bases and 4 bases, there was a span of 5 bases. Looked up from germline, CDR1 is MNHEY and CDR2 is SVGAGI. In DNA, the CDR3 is TGTGCCAGCAGTAGGGGCTATGGCTACACCTTC. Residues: CASSRGYGYTF.

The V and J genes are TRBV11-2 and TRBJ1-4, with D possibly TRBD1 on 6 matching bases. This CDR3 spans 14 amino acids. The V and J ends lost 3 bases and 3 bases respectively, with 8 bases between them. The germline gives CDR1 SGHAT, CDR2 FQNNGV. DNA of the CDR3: TGTGCCAGCAGCTTCACAGGGTCTAATGAAAAACTGTTTTTT. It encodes CASSFTGSNEKLFF. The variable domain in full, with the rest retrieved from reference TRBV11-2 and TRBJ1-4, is EAGVAQSPRYKIIEKRQSVAFWCNPISGHATLYWYQQILGQGPKLLIQFQNNGVVDDSQLPKDRFSAERLKGVDSTLKIQPAKLEDSAVYLCASSFTGSNEKLFFGSGTQLSVL.

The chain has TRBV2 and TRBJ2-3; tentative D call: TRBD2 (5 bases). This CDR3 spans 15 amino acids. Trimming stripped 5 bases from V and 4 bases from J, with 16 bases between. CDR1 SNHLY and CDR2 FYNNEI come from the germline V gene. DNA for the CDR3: TGTGCCAGCAGTCCACCCCGGGGTGAGGCAGATACGCAGTATTTT. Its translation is CASSPPRGEADTQYF. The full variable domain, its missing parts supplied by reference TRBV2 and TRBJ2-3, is EPEVTQTPSHQVTQMGQEVILRCVPISNHLYFYWYRQILGQKVEFLVSFYNNEISEKSEIFDDQFSVERPDGSNFTLKIRSTKLEDSAMYFCASSPPRGEADTQYFGPGTRLTVL.

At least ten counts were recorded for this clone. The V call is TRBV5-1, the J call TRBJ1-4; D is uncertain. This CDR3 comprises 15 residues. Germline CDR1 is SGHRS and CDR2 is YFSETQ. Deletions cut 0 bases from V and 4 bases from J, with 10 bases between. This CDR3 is CASSLGAALNEKLFF. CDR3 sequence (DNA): TGCGCCAGCAGCTTGGGGGCAGCCCTTAATGAAAAACTGTTTTTT.

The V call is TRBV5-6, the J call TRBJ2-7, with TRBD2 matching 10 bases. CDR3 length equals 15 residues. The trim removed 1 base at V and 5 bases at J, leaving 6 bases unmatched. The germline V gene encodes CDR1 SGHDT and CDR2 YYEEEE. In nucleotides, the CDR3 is TGTGCCAGCAGCTTGATCGAGCGGGGGGGGCACGAGCAGTACTTC. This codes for CASSLIERGGHEQYF.

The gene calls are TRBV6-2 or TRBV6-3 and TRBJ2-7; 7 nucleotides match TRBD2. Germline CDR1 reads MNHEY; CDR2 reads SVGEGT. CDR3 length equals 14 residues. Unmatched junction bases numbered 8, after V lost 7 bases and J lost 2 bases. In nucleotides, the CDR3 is TGTGCCAGCACCCCGGGGACTACCCCCTACGAGCAGTACGTC. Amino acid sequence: CASTPGTTPYEQYV.

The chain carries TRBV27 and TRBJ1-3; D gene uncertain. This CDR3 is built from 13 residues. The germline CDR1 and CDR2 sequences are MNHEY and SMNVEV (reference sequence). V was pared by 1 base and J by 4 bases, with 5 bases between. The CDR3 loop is CASSLYWGNTIYF. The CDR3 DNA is TGTGCCAGCAGTTTATACTGGGGAAACACCATATATTTT.

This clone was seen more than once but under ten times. The CDR3 here is CASSERVPYEQYF. CDR3 nucleotides: TGTGCCAGCAGTGAACGCGTTCCCTACGAGCAGTACTTC. V gene TRBV2 combines with J gene TRBJ2-7; unclear D gene. CDR1 and CDR2 from the germline V gene are SNHLY and FYNNEI. The V gene lost 2 bases and the J gene lost 2 bases, with 7 bases spanning the gap. The CDR3 extends over 13 amino acids. The full variable domain, its missing parts supplied by reference TRBV2 and TRBJ2-7, is EPEVTQTPSHQVTQMGQEVILRCVPISNHLYFYWYRQILGQKVEFLVSFYNNEISEKSEIFDDQFSVERPDGSNFTLKIRSTKLEDSAMYFCASSERVPYEQYFGPGTRLTVT.

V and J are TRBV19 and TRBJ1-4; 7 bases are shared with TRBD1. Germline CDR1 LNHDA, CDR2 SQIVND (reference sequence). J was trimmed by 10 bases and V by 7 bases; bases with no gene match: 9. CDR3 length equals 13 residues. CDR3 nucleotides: TGTGCCAGTAAAGTTACAGGGGTGTCAAAACTGTTTTTT. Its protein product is CASKVTGVSKLFF.

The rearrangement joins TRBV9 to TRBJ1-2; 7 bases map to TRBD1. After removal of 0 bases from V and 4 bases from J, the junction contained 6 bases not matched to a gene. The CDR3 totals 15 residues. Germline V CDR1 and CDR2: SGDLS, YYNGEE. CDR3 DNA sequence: TGTGCCAGCAGCGTAGGTAGGGGGCGAGTCTATGGCTACACCTTC. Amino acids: CASSVGRGRVYGYTF.

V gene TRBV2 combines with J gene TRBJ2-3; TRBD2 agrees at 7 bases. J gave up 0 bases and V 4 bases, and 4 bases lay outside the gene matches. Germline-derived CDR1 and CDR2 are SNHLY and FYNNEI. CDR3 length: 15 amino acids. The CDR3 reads CASSGKAGSTDTQYF. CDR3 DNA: TGTGCCAGCAGTGGGAAAGCGGGGAGCACAGATACGCAGTATTTT. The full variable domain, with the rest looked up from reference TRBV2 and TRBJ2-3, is EPEVTQTPSHQVTQMGQEVILRCVPISNHLYFYWYRQILGQKVEFLVSFYNNEISEKSEIFDDQFSVERPDGSNFTLKIRSTKLEDSAMYFCASSGKAGSTDTQYFGPGTRLTVL.